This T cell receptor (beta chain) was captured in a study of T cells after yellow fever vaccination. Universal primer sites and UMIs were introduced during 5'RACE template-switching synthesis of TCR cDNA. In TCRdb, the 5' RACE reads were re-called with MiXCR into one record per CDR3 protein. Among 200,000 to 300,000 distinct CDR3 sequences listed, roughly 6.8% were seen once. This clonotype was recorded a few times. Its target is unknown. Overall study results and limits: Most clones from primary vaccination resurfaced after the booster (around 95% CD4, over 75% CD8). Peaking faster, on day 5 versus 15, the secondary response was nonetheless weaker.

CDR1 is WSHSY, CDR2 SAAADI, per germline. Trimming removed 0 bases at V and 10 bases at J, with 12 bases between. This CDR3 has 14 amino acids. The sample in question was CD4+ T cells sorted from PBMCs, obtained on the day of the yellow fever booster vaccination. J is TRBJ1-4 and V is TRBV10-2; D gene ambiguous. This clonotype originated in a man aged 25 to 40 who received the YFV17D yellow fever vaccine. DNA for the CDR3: TGCGCCAGCAGTGAGTCGGCGTTGGTCGGAAAACTGTTTTTT. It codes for CASSESALVGKLFF.